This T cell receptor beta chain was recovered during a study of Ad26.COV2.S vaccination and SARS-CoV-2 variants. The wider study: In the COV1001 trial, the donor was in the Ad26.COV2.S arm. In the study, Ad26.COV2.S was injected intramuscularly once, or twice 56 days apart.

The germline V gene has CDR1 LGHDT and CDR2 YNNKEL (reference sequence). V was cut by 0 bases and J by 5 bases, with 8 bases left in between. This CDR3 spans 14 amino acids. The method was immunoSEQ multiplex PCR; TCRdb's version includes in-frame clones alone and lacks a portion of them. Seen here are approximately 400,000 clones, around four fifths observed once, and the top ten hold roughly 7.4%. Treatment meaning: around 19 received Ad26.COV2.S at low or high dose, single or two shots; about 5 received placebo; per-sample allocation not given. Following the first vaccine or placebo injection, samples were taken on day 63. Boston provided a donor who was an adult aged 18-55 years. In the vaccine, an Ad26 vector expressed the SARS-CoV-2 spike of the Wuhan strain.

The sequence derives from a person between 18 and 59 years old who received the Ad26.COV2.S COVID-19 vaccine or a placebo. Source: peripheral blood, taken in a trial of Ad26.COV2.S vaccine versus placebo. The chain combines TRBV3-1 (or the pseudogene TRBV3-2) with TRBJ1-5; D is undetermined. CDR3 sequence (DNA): TGTGCCAGCAGCCAAGACTACGGTTATCAGCCCCAGCATTTT. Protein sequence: CASSQDYGYQPQHF.